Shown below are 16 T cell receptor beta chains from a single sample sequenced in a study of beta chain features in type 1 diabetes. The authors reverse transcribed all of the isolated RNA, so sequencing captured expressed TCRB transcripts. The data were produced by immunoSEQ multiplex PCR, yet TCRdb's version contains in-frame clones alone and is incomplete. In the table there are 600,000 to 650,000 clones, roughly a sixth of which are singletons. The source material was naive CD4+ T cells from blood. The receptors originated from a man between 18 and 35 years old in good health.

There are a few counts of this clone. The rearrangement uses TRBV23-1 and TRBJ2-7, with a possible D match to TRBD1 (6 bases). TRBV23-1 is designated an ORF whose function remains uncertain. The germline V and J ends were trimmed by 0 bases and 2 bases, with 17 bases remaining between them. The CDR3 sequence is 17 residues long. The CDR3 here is CASSQSGQQGGPYEQYF. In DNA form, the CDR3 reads TGCGCCAGCAGTCAATCGGGGCAACAGGGCGGACCCTACGAGCAGTACTTC.

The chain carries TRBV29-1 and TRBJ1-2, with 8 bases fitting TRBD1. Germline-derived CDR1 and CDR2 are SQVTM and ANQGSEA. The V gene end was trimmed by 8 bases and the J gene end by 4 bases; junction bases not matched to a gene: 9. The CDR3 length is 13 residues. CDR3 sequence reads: CSITGTGTYGYTF. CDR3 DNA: TGCAGCATCACCGGGACAGGAACCTATGGCTACACCTTC.

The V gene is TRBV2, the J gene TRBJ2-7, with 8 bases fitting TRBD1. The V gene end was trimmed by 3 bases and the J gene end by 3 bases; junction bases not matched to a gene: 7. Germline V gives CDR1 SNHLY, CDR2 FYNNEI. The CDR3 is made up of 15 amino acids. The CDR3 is CASSEQGTGFYEQYF. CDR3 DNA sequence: TGTGCCAGCAGTGAGCAAGGGACAGGTTTCTACGAGCAGTACTTC.

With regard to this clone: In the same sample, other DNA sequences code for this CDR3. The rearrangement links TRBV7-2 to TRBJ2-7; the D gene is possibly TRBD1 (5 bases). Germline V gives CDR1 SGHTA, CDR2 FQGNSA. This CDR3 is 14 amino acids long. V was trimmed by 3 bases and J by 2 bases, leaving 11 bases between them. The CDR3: CASSLGQGAYEQYF. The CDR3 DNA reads TGTGCCAGCAGCTTGGGCCAGGGCGCCTACGAGCAGTACTTC.

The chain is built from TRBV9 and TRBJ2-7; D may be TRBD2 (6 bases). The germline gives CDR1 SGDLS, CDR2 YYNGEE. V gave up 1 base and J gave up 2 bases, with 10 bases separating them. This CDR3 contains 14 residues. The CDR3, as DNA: TGTGCCAGCAGCGTAACGGGGGTCGCCTACGAGCAGTACTTC. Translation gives CASSVTGVAYEQYF.

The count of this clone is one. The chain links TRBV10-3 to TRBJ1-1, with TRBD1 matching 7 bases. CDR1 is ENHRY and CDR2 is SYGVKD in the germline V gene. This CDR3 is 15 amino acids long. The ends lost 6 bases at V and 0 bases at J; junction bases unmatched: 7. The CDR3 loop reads CAIRGRGAMNTEAFF. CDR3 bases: TGTGCCATCAGAGGCAGGGGGGCCATGAACACTGAAGCTTTCTTT.

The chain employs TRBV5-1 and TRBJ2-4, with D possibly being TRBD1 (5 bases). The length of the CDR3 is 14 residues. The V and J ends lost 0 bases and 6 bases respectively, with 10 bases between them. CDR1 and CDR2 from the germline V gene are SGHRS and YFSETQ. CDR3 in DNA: TGCGCCAGCAGCTTGGCCGCAGGGCGAAACATTCAGTACTTC. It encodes CASSLAAGRNIQYF.

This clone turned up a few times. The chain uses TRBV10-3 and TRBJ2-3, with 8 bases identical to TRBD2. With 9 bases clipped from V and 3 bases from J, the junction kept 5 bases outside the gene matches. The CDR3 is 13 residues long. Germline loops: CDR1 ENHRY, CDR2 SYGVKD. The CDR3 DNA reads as TGTGCCATAGCGGGAGACTTGACAGATACGCAGTATTTT. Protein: CAIAGDLTDTQYF.

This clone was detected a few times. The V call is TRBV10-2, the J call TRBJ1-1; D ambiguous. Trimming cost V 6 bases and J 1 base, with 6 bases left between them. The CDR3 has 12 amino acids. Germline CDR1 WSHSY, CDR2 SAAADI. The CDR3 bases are TGCGCCAGCAGACAGAGGAACACTGAAGCTTTCTTT. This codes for CASRQRNTEAFF.

CDR3: CASSLELGTDTQYF. For the CDR3, the DNA is TGTGCCAGCAGCTTAGAGCTCGGCACAGATACGCAGTATTTT. The chain employs TRBV7-2 and TRBJ2-3, with D unresolved. Trimming took 1 base from V and 1 from J, leaving 6 bases between them. Germline V gene sequence: CDR1 SGHTA, CDR2 FQGNSA. The CDR3 loop spans 14 amino acids.

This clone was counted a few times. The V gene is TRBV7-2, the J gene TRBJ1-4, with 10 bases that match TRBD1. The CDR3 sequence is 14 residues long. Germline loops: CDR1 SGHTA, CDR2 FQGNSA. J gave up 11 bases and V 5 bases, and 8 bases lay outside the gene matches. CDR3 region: CASSLGTGVFKLFF. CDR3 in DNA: TGTGCCAGCAGCCTCGGGACAGGGGTGTTTAAACTGTTTTTT.

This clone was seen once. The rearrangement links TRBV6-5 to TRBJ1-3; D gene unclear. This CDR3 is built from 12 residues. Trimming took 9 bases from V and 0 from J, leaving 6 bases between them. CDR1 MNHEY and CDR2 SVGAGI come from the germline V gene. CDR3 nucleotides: TGTGCCAGTTGTACCTCTGGAAACACCATATATTTT. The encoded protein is CASCTSGNTIYF.

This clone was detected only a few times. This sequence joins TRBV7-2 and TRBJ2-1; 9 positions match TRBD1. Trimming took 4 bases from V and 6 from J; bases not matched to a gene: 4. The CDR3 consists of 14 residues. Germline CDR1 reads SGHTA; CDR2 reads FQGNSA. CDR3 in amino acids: CASSSTGGRNEQFF. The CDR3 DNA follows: TGTGCCAGCAGCTCGACAGGGGGTCGCAATGAGCAGTTCTTC.

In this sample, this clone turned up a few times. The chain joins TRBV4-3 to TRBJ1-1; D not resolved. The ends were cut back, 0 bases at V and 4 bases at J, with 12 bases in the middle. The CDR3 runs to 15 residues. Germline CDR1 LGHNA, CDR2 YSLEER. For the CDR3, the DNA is TGCGCCAGCAGCCAAGATCTCGGCGGGCGCACTGAAGCTTTCTTT. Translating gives CASSQDLGGRTEAFF.

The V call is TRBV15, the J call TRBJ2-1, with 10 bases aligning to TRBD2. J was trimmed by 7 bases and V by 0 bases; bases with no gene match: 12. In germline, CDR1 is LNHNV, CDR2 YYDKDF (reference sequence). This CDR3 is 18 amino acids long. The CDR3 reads CATSRDRSLLAGANEQFF. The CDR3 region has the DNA TGTGCCACCAGCAGAGATCGTTCCCTGCTAGCGGGGGCGAATGAGCAGTTCTTC. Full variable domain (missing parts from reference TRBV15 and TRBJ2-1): DAMVIQNPRYQVTQFGKPVTLSCSQTLNHNVMYWYQQKSSQAPKLLFHYYDKDFNNEADTPDNFQSRRPNTSFCFLDIRSPGLGDTAMYLCATSRDRSLLAGANEQFFGPGTRLTVL.

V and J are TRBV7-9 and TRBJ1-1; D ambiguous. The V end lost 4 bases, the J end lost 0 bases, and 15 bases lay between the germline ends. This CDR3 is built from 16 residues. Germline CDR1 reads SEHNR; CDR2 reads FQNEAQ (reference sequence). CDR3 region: CASSSPLSGLNTEAFF. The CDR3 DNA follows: TGTGCCAGCAGCTCCCCCCTGAGCGGACTGAACACTGAAGCTTTCTTT.